Below, 21 T cell receptor beta chains from the same sample are listed, as sequenced in a study of a mutant IDH1 vaccine in newly diagnosed glioma. These TCRs are of unknown antigen specificity. Regarding time point: week 5, during vaccination. Doses consisted of 300 ug of mutant IDH1 20-mer peptide each, paired with topical imiquimod. The data were produced by immunoSEQ multiplex PCR, yet TCRdb's version contains in-frame clones alone and is incomplete. The table shows approximately 38,000 clones, with 70% to 90% occurring only once. This specimen consisted of PBMCs, obtained from a glioma patient whose treatment included an IDH1 peptide vaccine. These receptors were taken from a man between 35 and 55 years old with glioma.

The rearrangement uses TRBV2 and TRBJ1-5; D remains ambiguous. This CDR3 is 12 amino acids long. V lost 4 bases, J lost 11 bases, and 12 bases lay in between. Germline CDR1 and CDR2: SNHLY and FYNNEI. The CDR3 DNA is TGTGCCAGCAGTGTGTTAAAGTCGTCCCAGCATTTT. This translates into CASSVLKSSQHF.

This chain joins TRBV5-4 and TRBJ2-7; 7 nucleotides match TRBD2. V lost 4 bases to trimming and J lost 6 bases; unmatched junction nucleotides: 7. The CDR3 is 13 amino acids. Germline CDR1 is SGHNT and CDR2 is YYREEE (reference sequence). Here the CDR3 reads CASSVREFSEQYF. CDR3 sequence (DNA): TGTGCCAGCAGCGTGCGGGAGTTTAGCGAGCAGTACTTC.

The chain joins TRBV28 to TRBJ2-7; 7 nucleotides line up with TRBD2. This CDR3 has 15 residues. Germline CDR1 and CDR2: MDHEN and SYDVKM. The V and J ends lost 7 bases and 0 bases, in that order; junction bases with no gene match: 9. The CDR3 sequence: CASTPGGVASYEQYF. The CDR3 nucleotides are TGTGCCAGCACCCCGGGGGGTGTCGCCTCCTACGAGCAGTACTTC.

The chain is built from TRBV28 and TRBJ2-3; 10 nucleotides line up with TRBD2. V gave up 9 bases and J gave up 5 bases; unmatched junction bases: 14. This CDR3 contains 16 residues. CDR1 is MDHEN, CDR2 SYDVKM, per germline. CDR3 in DNA: TGTGCCAGTTCCGCTCAAGCGGGAGGGGGAGGAGATACGCAGTATTTT. Translating it yields CASSAQAGGGGDTQYF.

The CDR3 DNA sequence: TGTGCCAGCAGCACTCACGGGGATAGGAAGAATGAAAAACTGTTTTTT. Translated: CASSTHGDRKNEKLFF. The chain has TRBV7-9 and TRBJ1-4; no reliable D call. This CDR3 spans 16 amino acids. Deletions cut 5 bases from V and 5 bases from J, with 18 bases between. The germline V gene encodes CDR1 SEHNR and CDR2 FQNEAQ (reference sequence).

V gene TRBV19 combines with J gene TRBJ1-2; no clear D gene. CDR1 LNHDA and CDR2 SQIVND come from the germline V gene (reference sequence). This CDR3 has 13 residues. The germline V and J ends were trimmed by 5 bases and 8 bases, with 15 bases remaining between them. CDR3 in DNA: TGTGCCAGTAGTGCCCTACAGACGGTGGGCTACACCTTC. This encodes CASSALQTVGYTF.

The V call is TRBV25-1, the J call TRBJ1-3, with D hard to call. This CDR3 is 13 amino acids long. Trimming cost V 7 bases and J 0 bases, with 7 bases left between them. The germline gives CDR1 MGHDK, CDR2 SYGVNS. Here the CDR3 DNA reads TGTGCCAGCATTTCGATCTCTGGAAACACCATATATTTT. It yields the protein CASISISGNTIYF. Using reference TRBV25-1 and TRBJ1-3 for the parts outside the CDR3, the full variable domain is EADIYQTPRYLVIGTGKKITLECSQTMGHDKMYWYQQDPGMELHLIHYSYGVNSTEKGDLSSESTVSRIRTEHFPLTLESARPSHTSQYLCASISISGNTIYFGEGSWLTVV.

The chain combines TRBV5-1 with TRBJ2-2, with 9 nucleotides matching TRBD2. V shed 1 base and J 3 bases; nucleotides not matched to a gene: 4. Germline CDR1 SGHRS, CDR2 YFSETQ. The CDR3 loop spans 16 amino acids. For the CDR3, the DNA is TGCGCCAGCAGCTTGTTAGCGGGAGTTGACACCGGGGAGCTGTTTTTT. Encoded protein: CASSLLAGVDTGELFF. Complete variable domain (other parts from reference TRBV5-1 and TRBJ2-2): KAGVTQTPRYLIKTRGQQVTLSCSPISGHRSVSWYQQTPGQGLQFLFEYFSETQRNKGNFPGRFSGRQFSNSRSEMNVSTLELGDSALYLCASSLLAGVDTGELFFGEGSRLTVL.

The chain joins TRBV4-1 to TRBJ1-2; D might be TRBD1 (6 bases). Per germline, CDR1 MGHRA and CDR2 YSYEKL. The V gene lost 6 bases and the J gene lost 6 bases, with 17 bases spanning the gap. The CDR3 length is 14 residues. The CDR3 DNA sequence: TGCGCCAGCAGACTAAGGACACAGGGAGATGGCTACACCTTC. Translating gives CASRLRTQGDGYTF.

This clone was recorded once. The chain employs TRBV19 and TRBJ2-2; the match to TRBD2 covers 8 bases. CDR1 and CDR2 (germline): LNHDA, SQIVND (reference sequence). The CDR3 contains 14 residues. Trimming at V came to 11 bases and at J to 0 bases, leaving 5 bases not matched to a gene. The CDR3 loop is CAGSGGTNTGELFF. CDR3 nucleotides: TGTGCCGGATCGGGGGGGACGAACACCGGGGAGCTGTTTTTT.

This sequence joins TRBV29-1 and TRBJ1-2; no firm D call. V gave up 1 base and J gave up 0 bases, with 6 bases separating them. Germline lookup yields CDR1 SQVTM and CDR2 ANQGSEA. The CDR3 loop spans 13 amino acids. CDR3 amino acids: CSVEVGANYGYTF. The CDR3 nucleotides read TGCAGCGTTGAAGTTGGCGCTAACTATGGCTACACCTTC.

The rearrangement uses TRBV28 and TRBJ2-5; 9 bases agree with TRBD1. The germline V gene encodes CDR1 MDHEN and CDR2 SYDVKM. Unmatched junction bases numbered 6, after V lost 5 bases and J lost 2 bases. This CDR3 has 15 amino acids. Here the CDR3 reads CASSPGTGWQETQYF. For the CDR3, the DNA is TGTGCCAGCAGTCCTGGGACAGGGTGGCAAGAGACCCAGTACTTC.

The rearrangement links TRBV18 to TRBJ2-7, with D possibly being TRBD1 (6 bases). CDR1 KGHSH and CDR2 LQKENI come from the germline V gene. The V end lost 5 bases, the J end lost 3 bases, and 11 bases lay between the germline ends. CDR3 length: 13 residues. CDR3 sequence reads: CASSTGKVYEQYF. The CDR3, as DNA: TGTGCCAGCTCAACAGGGAAGGTCTACGAGCAGTACTTC.

The chain combines TRBV28 with TRBJ1-3, with TRBD1 matching 9 bases. This CDR3 is 13 amino acids long. The trim removed 4 bases at V and 7 bases at J, leaving 2 bases unmatched. Germline CDR1 MDHEN, CDR2 SYDVKM. This chain's CDR3 is CASSWTGENTIYF. The CDR3 nucleotides are TGTGCCAGCAGTTGGACAGGGGAGAACACCATATATTTT.

This chain connects TRBV5-4 to TRBJ1-4; weak D call: TRBD1 (6 bases). Germline V gene sequence: CDR1 SGHNT, CDR2 YYREEE (reference sequence). V was cut by 4 bases and J by 0 bases, with 10 bases left in between. The CDR3 is 15 amino acids. The CDR3 protein is CASSLDSATNEKLFF. The CDR3 DNA sequence: TGTGCCAGCAGCCTGGACAGTGCAACTAATGAAAAACTGTTTTTT.

This clone was seen just once. The rearrangement links TRBV28 to TRBJ1-1, with unresolved D. The germline V and J ends were trimmed by 7 bases and 0 bases, with 15 bases remaining between them. The CDR3 consists of 15 residues. Germline assignment: CDR1 MDHEN and CDR2 SYDVKM. CDR3 sequence (DNA): TGTGCCAGCACCCCCCCGGGTCAGATGAACACTGAAGCTTTCTTT. It encodes CASTPPGQMNTEAFF.

In this sample, this clone turned up once. This chain links TRBV27 with TRBJ1-1; 8 positions match TRBD1. This CDR3 has 15 residues. The junction had 10 bases not matched to a gene; V was cut back by 6 bases and J by 4 bases. The germline V gene has CDR1 MNHEY and CDR2 SMNVEV (reference sequence). CDR3 in DNA: TGTGCCAGCAGCAAACAGGGGGTACGGCCCACTGAAGCTTTCTTT. It encodes CASSKQGVRPTEAFF.

The CDR3 DNA sequence: TGCGCCAGCAGCCAAGACGCCGGGACCGGGAGGGAAAAACTGTTTTTT. It yields the protein CASSQDAGTGREKLFF. V gene TRBV4-3 combines with J gene TRBJ1-4; a weak D match, TRBD1 (5 bases). The germline V gene encodes CDR1 LGHNA and CDR2 YSLEER. The CDR3 runs to 16 residues. V was cut by 0 bases and J by 8 bases, with 16 bases left in between.

The V gene is TRBV7-9, the J gene TRBJ2-2; 7 bases are a match to TRBD2. Germline lookup yields CDR1 SEHNR and CDR2 FQNEAQ (reference sequence). Trimming took 10 bases from V and 8 from J; bases not matched to a gene: 16. The CDR3 length is 15 residues. CDR3 residues: CATHSWAGVTGELFF. The CDR3 bases are TGTGCCACCCACTCTTGGGCGGGAGTAACTGGGGAGCTGTTTTTT.

CDR3 DNA: TGTGCCAGCAGCACTGCCGGGACTCACCTCCACAATGAGCAGTTCTTC. It is translated as CASSTAGTHLHNEQFF. The chain employs TRBV7-9 and TRBJ2-1; a possible D gene is TRBD2 (6 bases). From germline, CDR1 is SEHNR and CDR2 FQNEAQ (reference sequence). The CDR3 extends over 16 amino acids. V gave up 5 bases and J gave up 5 bases, with 19 bases separating them.

This clone was observed a single time. The chain uses TRBV7-9 and TRBJ2-7; D may be TRBD1 (5 bases). The CDR3 sequence is 14 residues long. The germline V and J ends were trimmed by 5 bases and 2 bases, with 13 bases remaining between them. The V gene's germline CDR1 is SEHNR and CDR2 FQNEAQ (reference sequence). CDR3 coding DNA: TGTGCCAGCAGCACAGGACGGCGTGCCTACGAGCAGTACTTC. Translated, it gives CASSTGRRAYEQYF.